These 3 T cell receptor beta chains were sequenced from one sample in a study of cytomegalovirus exposure and HLA in healthy donors. Data came from immunoSEQ multiplex PCR; TCRdb stores just in-frame clones and leaves some out. The sample consists of 150,000 to 200,000 clones, 88% of them appearing once. Sequences were obtained from PBMCs. The receptors were gathered from a young man in good health and CMV-seronegative.

The chain couples TRBV18 to TRBJ1-5; D unclear. The V end was cut by 4 bases, the J end by 1 base, with 20 bases between. CDR1 and CDR2 from the germline V gene are KGHSH and LQKENI. CDR3 length equals 18 residues. The chain's CDR3 is CASSRIPVSGGSNQPQHF. CDR3 in DNA: TGTGCCAGCTCACGGATCCCAGTGTCGGGAGGGAGCAATCAGCCCCAGCATTTT. Using reference TRBV18 and TRBJ1-5 for the parts outside the CDR3, the full variable domain is NAGVMQNPRHLVRRRGQEARLRCSPMKGHSHVYWYRQLPEEGLKFMVYLQKENIIDESGMPKERFSAEFPKEGPSILRIQQVVRGDSAAYFCASSRIPVSGGSNQPQHFGDGTRLSIL.

The rearrangement uses TRBV7-9 and TRBJ1-1; TRBD1 agrees at 8 bases. Germline V gene data show CDR1 as SEHNR and CDR2 as FQNEAQ (reference sequence). Germline trimming cut 5 bases from V and 1 base from J; bases unmatched to any gene: 3. CDR3 length: 14 amino acids. The CDR3 protein is CASSIDRGNTEAFF. In DNA, the CDR3 is TGTGCCAGCAGCATAGACAGGGGGAACACTGAAGCTTTCTTT.

The chain is built from TRBV6-5 and TRBJ2-7, with TRBD1 as a possible D gene (6 bases). From germline, CDR1 is MNHEY and CDR2 SVGAGI. The CDR3 length is 14 residues. Trimming removed 0 bases at V and 0 bases at J, with 6 bases between. CDR3 nucleotides: TGTGCCAGCAGTTACTCGGACAGCTCCTACGAGCAGTACGTC. Its protein is CASSYSDSSYEQYV.